These T cell receptor beta chains were read from a single sample in a study of glioma-infiltrating T cells after dendritic cell vaccination. Method: immunoSEQ multiplex PCR; TCRdb's copy keeps in-frame clones and lacks some. In the table there are tens of thousands of clones, over 65% of which are singletons. The material sequenced was blood, taken before dendritic cell vaccination. Receptors originate from a human donor with glioblastoma. Each CDR3 is given with its conserved first and last residue. Fields, in order: V gene, J gene, clone size, D gene, CDR3 DNA, CDR3 protein. D genes are given only for firm matches. Part of the rows lack a size; the others show once, few, many or a class for expanded clones.

TRBV2	TRBJ1-4	once	.	TGTGCCAGCAGTGGCAGCGCAACTAATGAAAAACTGTTTTTT	CASSGSATNEKLFF
TRBV7-9	TRBJ2-3	.	TRBD2	TGTGCCAGCAGTTGGTGGCGGGGGGGCGTTACAGATACGCAGTATTTT	CASSWWRGGVTDTQYF
TRBV21-1	TRBJ1-5	few	.	TGTGCCAGCAGCAAGGGGACAGGGGGTAATCAGCCCCAGCATTTT	CASSKGTGGNQPQHF
TRBV7-9	TRBJ2-7	.	TRBD1	TGTGCCAGCAGCACCCGACAGGGGGGCTACGAGCAGTACTTC	CASSTRQGGYEQYF
TRBV5-8	TRBJ2-3	.	.	TGTGCCAGCATCCCGACAGGAGACACAGATACGCAGTATTTT	CASIPTGDTDTQYF
TRBV6-7	TRBJ2-1	.	.	TGTGCCAGCACCGAGGAGCGGTACATCTCCTACAATGAGCAGTTCTTC	CASTEERYISYNEQFF
TRBV7-2	TRBJ1-2	.	TRBD1	TGTGCCAGCAGACCGGGACAGGGGTTCTATGGCTACACCTTC	CASRPGQGFYGYTF
TRBV7-2	TRBJ2-1	.	.	TGTGCCAGCAGCATGAGGCGGAAGAGCTCCTACAATGAGCAGTTCTTC	CASSMRRKSSYNEQFF
TRBV2	TRBJ2-1	.	TRBD2	TGTGCCAGCAGTGAAGTGGATGGGCGGGGGAACTACAATGAGCAGTTCTTC	CASSEVDGRGNYNEQFF
TRBV7-2	TRBJ2-7	.	.	TGTGCCAGCACCCCTCTCAGCGGACCCTACGAGCAGTACTTC	CASTPLSGPYEQYF
TRBV12-5	TRBJ1-1	few	.	TGTGCTACAGCGGTCATTAGTGAAGCTTTCTTT	CATAVISEAFF
TRBV19	TRBJ1-1	.	TRBD1	TGTGCCAGTAGTTACTCCGGGACAGGGAACACTGAAGCTTTCTTT	CASSYSGTGNTEAFF
TRBV7-3	TRBJ2-1	.	.	TGTGCCAGCAGCCAAACATTGGCGGGAGAGCAGTTCTTC	CASSQTLAGEQFF
TRBV9	TRBJ2-5	.	.	TGTGCCAGCAGTCCTACAGGCGGCCTAGAGACCCAGTACTTC	CASSPTGGLETQYF
TRBV7-3	TRBJ2-1	.	TRBD2	TGTGCCAGCAGCTTAAGCACCGGACTAGCGGGAGCCAATGAGCAGTTCTTC	CASSLSTGLAGANEQFF
TRBV7-3	TRBJ2-3	.	.	TGTGCCAGCAGCTTAATGGGGGAGGGCACAGATACGCAGTATTTT	CASSLMGEGTDTQYF
TRBV5-1	TRBJ2-7	.	TRBD1	TGCGCCAGCAGCTGGGGGACAGGTAGCTCCTACGAGCAGTACTTC	CASSWGTGSSYEQYF
TRBV19	TRBJ1-5	.	TRBD1	TGTGCCAGTAGTATCCGGACAGGGAGTAGCAATCAGCCCCAGCATTTT	CASSIRTGSSNQPQHF
TRBV10-3	TRBJ2-7	.	TRBD1	TGTGCCATCAGTGAGTCTGATCAGGGGGCTAGGTACGAGCAGTACTTC	CAISESDQGARYEQYF
TRBV5-1	TRBJ1-5	.	.	TGCGCCAGCAGCTTGGAAGGGGCGCAGCCCCAGCATTTT	CASSLEGAQPQHF
TRBV5-4	TRBJ2-4	.	.	TGTGCCAGCAGCTTGGCGGGTATGCAGTACTTC	CASSLAGMQYF
TRBV4-1	TRBJ2-4	few	.	TGCGCCAGCAGCCAAGATATTATGCCTGCCGACAGCATTCAGTACTTC	CASSQDIMPADSIQYF
TRBV5-1	TRBJ2-5	.	TRBD2	TGCGCCAGCCGCCGGGGGGGTGTTGAGACCCAGTACTTC	CASRRGGVETQYF
TRBV5-1	TRBJ2-1	.	TRBD1	TGCGCCAGCAGCAGGGACAGGGGCGAATATGAGCAGTTCTTC	CASSRDRGEYEQFF